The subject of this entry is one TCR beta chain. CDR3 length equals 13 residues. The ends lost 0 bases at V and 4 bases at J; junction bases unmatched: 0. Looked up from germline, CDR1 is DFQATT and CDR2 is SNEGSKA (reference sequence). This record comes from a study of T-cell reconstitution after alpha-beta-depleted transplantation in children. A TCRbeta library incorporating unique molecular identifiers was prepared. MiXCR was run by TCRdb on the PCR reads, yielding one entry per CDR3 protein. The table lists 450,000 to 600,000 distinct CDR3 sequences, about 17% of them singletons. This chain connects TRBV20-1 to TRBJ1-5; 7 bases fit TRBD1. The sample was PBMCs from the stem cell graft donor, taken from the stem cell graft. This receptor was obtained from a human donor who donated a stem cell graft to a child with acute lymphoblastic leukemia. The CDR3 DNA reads TGCAGTGCTAGAGAGGGACAGAATCAGCCCCAGCATTTT. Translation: CSAREGQNQPQHF.